The TCR beta chain described here comes from a study of blood T cell repertoires in COVID-19. V dropped 0 bases and J dropped 5 bases, with 13 bases sitting between them. The CDR3 runs 15 residues. The germline V gene encodes CDR1 MNHEY and CDR2 SVGAGI. The table came from immunoSEQ multiplex PCR; TCRdb's copy has only in-frame clones and leaves some out. This sample has under 130,000 clones, with roughly 79% found just once. J is TRBJ2-5 and V is TRBV6-5; possible D gene TRBD2, 7 bases. This sequence originates from a woman in her 70s with acute or convalescent COVID-19. Source material: peripheral blood. The CDR3 loop reads CASSYSAGAWETQYF. The CDR3, as DNA: TGTGCCAGCAGTTACTCCGCGGGGGCGTGGGAGACCCAGTACTTC.